This T cell receptor (beta chain) was sequenced for a study of T-cell memory formation after mild COVID-19. Across the study: For the most part, TCR clusters were specific to one donor.

The V gene's germline CDR1 is MNHEY and CDR2 SMNVEV (reference sequence). The ends were cut back, 5 bases at V and 3 bases at J, with 5 bases in the middle. This CDR3 spans 11 amino acids. Notes on this clonotype: Its antigen remains unknown.

Study-wide results and caveats: Specificity for SARS-CoV-2 was not confirmed among the second-wave clones peaking on day 37.

TCRdb ran MiXCR on the 5' RACE reads and lists one entry per CDR3 protein. The repertoire includes 530,000 or so distinct CDR3 sequences, 17% of them detected once, and roughly 7.8% sits in the top ten. Sequencing was done on a sample of PBMCs or a T cell subset sorted from them (not recorded which). The sequence was obtained from an adult woman who had mild COVID-19 (a few samples of this study predate the infection). Cell type and time point are not known. V is TRBV27 and J is TRBJ2-7; D is undetermined. The chain's CDR3 is CASSGHYEQYF. For the CDR3, the DNA is TGTGCCAGCAGTGGCCACTACGAGCAGTACTTC.